These T cell receptor beta chains were read from a single sample in a study of response to subunit inactivated influenza vaccine. TCRdb called the RT-PCR reads again in MiXCR, with one record for every CDR3 protein. The sample consists of about 830,000 distinct CDR3 sequences, about a fifth of them appearing once. Here the sequenced sample was PBMCs from blood, taken 5 days after vaccination. The origin of the receptors is a man aged 50 or older who received an inactivated influenza vaccine. CDR3s include the opening cysteine and the closing phenylalanine or tryptophan. A D gene is named only where the DNA matches it firmly. The listing skips clone size in some rows; elsewhere it reads once, few, many or a size class.

J gene: TRBJ2-5
clone size: -
V gene: TRBV5-5
D gene: TRBD1
CDR3 protein: CASSLPDRGEETQYF
CDR3 DNA: TGTGCCAGCAGCTTACCGGACAGGGGAGAGGAGACCCAGTACTTC

J gene: TRBJ2-1
clone size: -
V gene: TRBV7-3
D gene: -
CDR3 protein: CASSLSTTENNEQFF
CDR3 DNA: TGTGCCAGCAGCTTATCCACAACGGAGAACAATGAGCAGTTCTTC

J gene: TRBJ2-7
clone size: -
V gene: TRBV10-3
D gene: TRBD2
CDR3 protein: CAISVGLAVYEQYF
CDR3 DNA: TGTGCCATCAGTGTGGGACTAGCGGTCTACGAGCAGTACTTC

J gene: TRBJ2-2
clone size: -
V gene: TRBV7-2
D gene: TRBD2
CDR3 protein: CASSQLAHKTGELFF
CDR3 DNA: TGTGCCAGCAGCCAACTAGCGCATAAGACCGGGGAGCTGTTTTTT

J gene: TRBJ2-1
clone size: few
V gene: TRBV18
D gene: -
CDR3 protein: CASSPPGLGEGNEQFF
CDR3 DNA: TGTGCCAGCTCACCACCCGGGTTAGGAGAGGGCAATGAGCAGTTCTTC

J gene: TRBJ1-5
clone size: -
V gene: TRBV6-1
D gene: -
CDR3 protein: CASAAAGRQPQHF
CDR3 DNA: TGTGCCAGCGCGGCGGCAGGCCGGCAGCCCCAGCATTTT

J gene: TRBJ2-2
clone size: -
V gene: TRBV18
D gene: -
CDR3 protein: CASSPVLTRDNTGELFF
CDR3 DNA: TGTGCCAGCTCACCGGTCCTGACACGGGACAACACCGGGGAGCTGTTTTTT

J gene: TRBJ2-3
clone size: -
V gene: TRBV11-1
D gene: -
CDR3 protein: CASSLNPGTDTQYF
CDR3 DNA: TGTGCCAGCAGCTTGAACCCGGGCACAGATACGCAGTATTTT

J gene: TRBJ2-3
clone size: few
V gene: TRBV6-1
D gene: -
CDR3 protein: CASGWTNTDTQYF
CDR3 DNA: TGTGCCAGCGGATGGACGAACACAGATACGCAGTATTTT

J gene: TRBJ2-2
clone size: -
V gene: TRBV7-8
D gene: TRBD2
CDR3 protein: CASRPSGLNTGELFF
CDR3 DNA: TGTGCCAGCAGGCCCTCGGGACTAAACACCGGGGAGCTGTTTTTT

J gene: TRBJ2-4
clone size: -
V gene: TRBV10-3
D gene: TRBD2
CDR3 protein: CAISERAPGGSKDQYF
CDR3 DNA: TGTGCCATCAGTGAGCGGGCACCGGGGGGATCGAAGGATCAGTACTTC

J gene: TRBJ2-3
clone size: -
V gene: TRBV9
D gene: -
CDR3 protein: CASSASWATPEADTQYF
CDR3 DNA: TGTGCCAGCAGCGCCTCATGGGCGACCCCAGAAGCGGATACGCAGTATTTT

J gene: TRBJ2-4
clone size: -
V gene: TRBV14
D gene: -
CDR3 protein: CASSQDLRGAKNIQYF
CDR3 DNA: TGTGCCAGCAGCCAAGATCTAAGGGGAGCCAAAAACATTCAGTACTTC

J gene: TRBJ2-5
clone size: few
V gene: TRBV20-1
D gene: -
CDR3 protein: CSARDPYQETQYF
CDR3 DNA: TGCAGTGCTAGAGATCCGTACCAAGAGACCCAGTACTTC

J gene: TRBJ2-3
clone size: few
V gene: TRBV29-1
D gene: TRBD2
CDR3 protein: CSLWTSGDSTDTQYF
CDR3 DNA: TGCAGCCTATGGACTAGCGGGGACAGCACAGATACGCAGTATTTT

J gene: TRBJ2-3
clone size: -
V gene: TRBV10-2
D gene: -
CDR3 protein: CASSEFLAHSTDTQYF
CDR3 DNA: TGCGCCAGCAGTGAGTTCCTCGCACACAGCACAGATACGCAGTATTTT

J gene: TRBJ1-5
clone size: -
V gene: TRBV20-1
D gene: -
CDR3 protein: CSASAPSQPQHF
CDR3 DNA: TGCAGTGCTAGTGCCCCTAGTCAGCCCCAGCATTTT

J gene: TRBJ2-5
clone size: few
V gene: TRBV20-1
D gene: TRBD2
CDR3 protein: CSARRLAGYLGETQYF
CDR3 DNA: TGCAGTGCTAGAAGACTAGCGGGCTACCTTGGGGAGACCCAGTACTTC

J gene: TRBJ2-1
clone size: few
V gene: TRBV10-3
D gene: -
CDR3 protein: CAISVQVLNEQFF
CDR3 DNA: TGTGCCATCAGTGTTCAAGTTCTCAATGAGCAGTTCTTC

J gene: TRBJ1-1
clone size: few
V gene: TRBV29-1
D gene: -
CDR3 protein: CSIKDSDTEAFF
CDR3 DNA: TGCAGCATAAAGGACTCTGACACTGAAGCTTTCTTT

J gene: TRBJ2-2
clone size: few
V gene: TRBV16
D gene: TRBD1
CDR3 protein: CASSQTGQGNTGELFF
CDR3 DNA: TGTGCCAGCAGTCAGACTGGACAGGGGAACACCGGGGAGCTGTTTTTT

J gene: TRBJ1-1
clone size: -
V gene: TRBV7-2
D gene: -
CDR3 protein: CASSLGSTSNTEAIF
CDR3 DNA: TGTGCCAGCAGCTTAGGAAGTACATCAAACACTGAAGCTATCTTT

J gene: TRBJ2-2
clone size: few
V gene: TRBV9
D gene: -
CDR3 protein: CASSVGTENTGELFF
CDR3 DNA: TGTGCCAGCAGCGTAGGGACAGAGAACACCGGGGAGCTGTTTTTT

J gene: TRBJ2-1
clone size: -
V gene: TRBV27
D gene: TRBD2
CDR3 protein: CASSLAGGPFIEQFF
CDR3 DNA: TGTGCCAGCAGTTTAGCGGGAGGGCCGTTCATTGAGCAGTTCTTC

J gene: TRBJ2-5
clone size: -
V gene: TRBV7-2
D gene: TRBD2
CDR3 protein: CASSSQGSGGHVRYF
CDR3 DNA: TGTGCCAGCAGCTCCCAGGGTAGCGGGGGGCACGTGAGGTACTTC

J gene: TRBJ1-6
clone size: -
V gene: TRBV5-1
D gene: -
CDR3 protein: CASSLDRTVNSPLHF
CDR3 DNA: TGCGCCAGCAGCTTGGATAGGACAGTTAATTCACCCCTCCACTTT

J gene: TRBJ2-2
clone size: many
V gene: TRBV6-1
D gene: -
CDR3 protein: CASTVHGNTGELFF
CDR3 DNA: TGTGCCAGCACTGTACACGGGAACACCGGGGAGCTGTTTTTT

J gene: TRBJ2-6
clone size: -
V gene: TRBV7-9
D gene: TRBD2
CDR3 protein: CASSLAGGPGANVLTF
CDR3 DNA: TGTGCCAGCAGCTTAGCGGGAGGGCCTGGGGCCAACGTCCTGACTTTC

J gene: TRBJ1-1
clone size: -
V gene: TRBV20-1
D gene: -
CDR3 protein: CSARSGGRGTEAFF
CDR3 DNA: TGCAGTGCTAGGTCCGGGGGGCGAGGGACTGAAGCTTTCTTT

J gene: TRBJ2-7
clone size: many
V gene: TRBV5-6
D gene: -
CDR3 protein: CASSLVGHPSSYEQYF
CDR3 DNA: TGTGCCAGCAGCTTGGTGGGACACCCCAGCTCCTACGAGCAGTACTTC

J gene: TRBJ2-1
clone size: -
V gene: TRBV20-1
D gene: TRBD2
CDR3 protein: CSARALAGLNEQFF
CDR3 DNA: TGCAGTGCTAGAGCGCTAGCGGGGCTCAATGAGCAGTTCTTC

J gene: TRBJ2-1
clone size: -
V gene: TRBV5-1
D gene: TRBD1
CDR3 protein: CASSFRDRVTHEQFF
CDR3 DNA: TGCGCCAGCAGCTTTCGGGACAGGGTAACCCATGAGCAGTTCTTC

J gene: TRBJ1-2
clone size: few
V gene: TRBV20-1
D gene: -
CDR3 protein: CSATEGNYGYTF
CDR3 DNA: TGCAGTGCCACCGAAGGGAACTATGGCTACACCTTC

J gene: TRBJ2-7
clone size: -
V gene: TRBV5-1
D gene: -
CDR3 protein: CASSLAETPYEQYF
CDR3 DNA: TGCGCCAGCAGCTTGGCAGAGACGCCCTACGAGCAGTACTTC

J gene: TRBJ2-1
clone size: -
V gene: TRBV9
D gene: TRBD1
CDR3 protein: CASSARQGGANEQFF
CDR3 DNA: TGTGCCAGCAGCGCGCGACAGGGGGGTGCGAATGAGCAGTTCTTC

J gene: TRBJ2-3
clone size: -
V gene: TRBV6-6
D gene: -
CDR3 protein: CASSGDINTQYF
CDR3 DNA: TGTGCCAGCAGCGGAGACATAAATACGCAGTATTTT

J gene: TRBJ2-2
clone size: -
V gene: TRBV20-1
D gene: -
CDR3 protein: CSASRATGELFF
CDR3 DNA: TGCAGTGCTAGCCGGGCCACCGGGGAGCTGTTTTTT

J gene: TRBJ2-2
clone size: -
V gene: TRBV4-2
D gene: -
CDR3 protein: CASQSWAGADNTGELFF
CDR3 DNA: TGTGCCAGCCAGTCATGGGCCGGAGCGGATAACACCGGGGAGCTGTTTTTT

J gene: TRBJ1-2
clone size: -
V gene: TRBV10-3
D gene: TRBD1
CDR3 protein: CAISDRTGPRRDYGYTF
CDR3 DNA: TGTGCCATCAGTGACAGGACAGGGCCACGTCGGGACTATGGCTACACCTTC

J gene: TRBJ2-5
clone size: -
V gene: TRBV24-1
D gene: TRBD1
CDR3 protein: CATSDPTPGQAALQETQYF
CDR3 DNA: TGTGCCACCAGTGATCCCACCCCGGGACAGGCCGCCTTGCAAGAGACCCAGTACTTC

J gene: TRBJ2-1
clone size: once
V gene: TRBV20-1
D gene: TRBD2
CDR3 protein: CSARIPGLAVNNEQFF
CDR3 DNA: TGCAGTGCTAGAATTCCGGGACTAGCGGTTAACAATGAGCAGTTCTTC

J gene: TRBJ1-1
clone size: -
V gene: TRBV6-6
D gene: -
CDR3 protein: CASSYSRQLEAFF
CDR3 DNA: TGTGCCAGCAGTTACTCAAGACAACTCGAAGCTTTCTTT

J gene: TRBJ2-7
clone size: -
V gene: TRBV7-2
D gene: TRBD2
CDR3 protein: CASSLIGGADYEQYF
CDR3 DNA: TGTGCCAGCAGCTTAATCGGGGGGGCCGACTACGAGCAGTACTTC

J gene: TRBJ1-5
clone size: -
V gene: TRBV12-3/TRBV12-4
D gene: TRBD1
CDR3 protein: CASSDRGLYQPQHF
CDR3 DNA: TGTGCCAGCAGTGACAGGGGGCTATATCAGCCCCAGCATTTT

J gene: TRBJ2-2
clone size: -
V gene: TRBV12-3/TRBV12-4
D gene: -
CDR3 protein: CASSFASNTGELFF
CDR3 DNA: TGTGCCAGCAGTTTTGCCTCTAACACCGGGGAGCTGTTTTTT

J gene: TRBJ2-6
clone size: -
V gene: TRBV30
D gene: -
CDR3 protein: CASNHGSSGANVLTF
CDR3 DNA: TGTGCCTCAAACCACGGGAGCTCTGGGGCCAACGTCCTGACTTTC

J gene: TRBJ1-6
clone size: few
V gene: TRBV10-3
D gene: -
CDR3 protein: CAISVGGDSPLHF
CDR3 DNA: TGTGCCATCAGTGTGGGGGGCGATTCACCCCTCCACTTT